One and the same sample provided the 30 T cell receptor beta chains below, sequenced in a study of T cell changes during pregnancy in multiple sclerosis. This table comes from immunoSEQ multiplex PCR, and its TCRdb copy is limited to in-frame clones, with some not included. This repertoire shows around 60,000 clones, roughly nine tenths found once; its top ten account for approximately 0.49%. The input for sequencing was CD4+ T cells from peripheral blood mononuclear cells, taken after pregnancy. The receptors here all came from a female donor in good health, enrolled as a control in a pregnancy study.

V is TRBV11-2 and J is TRBJ1-3; D not certain. This CDR3 contains 16 residues. The V gene lost 5 bases and the J gene lost 2 bases, with 16 bases spanning the gap. CDR1 and CDR2 from the germline V gene are SGHAT and FQNNGV. The CDR3 sequence: CASSPSAGNTGNTIYF. The DNA of the CDR3 is TGTGCCAGCAGCCCCTCCGCGGGGAACACTGGAAACACCATATATTTT.

This sequence joins TRBV4-3 and TRBJ2-5; D is possibly TRBD1 (6 bases). The CDR3 is made up of 14 amino acids. V lost 2 bases and J 5 bases, leaving 12 bases between the germline ends. Germline CDR1 reads LGHNA; CDR2 reads YSLEER. The CDR3 coding sequence is TGCGCCAGCAGCCAACAACAGGGCTGGGAGACCCAGTACTTC. Protein sequence: CASSQQQGWETQYF.

The rearrangement joins TRBV9 to TRBJ2-2; no clear D. CDR3 length: 15 amino acids. Germline V CDR1 and CDR2: SGDLS, YYNGEE. Trimming left V 2 bases short and J 4 bases short, with 12 bases between. CDR3 amino acids: CASSVRRESTGELFF. The CDR3 coding sequence is TGTGCCAGCAGCGTCCGCCGAGAGTCCACCGGGGAGCTGTTTTTT.

This chain uses TRBV19 with TRBJ1-1, with 7 nucleotides matching TRBD1. V dropped 5 bases and J dropped 7; count of bases not matched to a gene: 4. The CDR3 has 12 amino acids. Germline assignment: CDR1 LNHDA and CDR2 SQIVND (reference sequence). The CDR3 sequence is CASSPGDSEAFF. As DNA, the CDR3 is TGTGCCAGTAGTCCCGGGGACAGTGAAGCTTTCTTT.

The V gene is TRBV4-3, the J gene TRBJ1-4; maybe TRBD1 (5 bases). The CDR3 covers 15 residues. The germline gives CDR1 LGHNA, CDR2 YSLEER. The V end lost 0 bases, the J end lost 8 bases, and 13 bases lay between the germline ends. CDR3 nucleotide sequence: TGCGCCAGCAGCCAAGATCCCCAGGGTTGGGAAAAACTGTTTTTT. Its translation is CASSQDPQGWEKLFF.

This clone was seen once. This chain connects TRBV2 to TRBJ2-1; 13 bases match TRBD2. The germline gives CDR1 SNHLY, CDR2 FYNNEI. V gave up 3 bases and J gave up 6 bases; unmatched junction bases: 14. CDR3 length: 19 residues. The CDR3 loop reads CASSDIVLAGGMRVNEQFF. CDR3 DNA sequence: TGTGCCAGCAGTGATATTGTACTAGCGGGGGGGATGAGGGTCAATGAGCAGTTCTTC.

This chain joins TRBV9 and TRBJ1-3, with 7 bases identical to TRBD1. The CDR3 has 14 residues. V shed 4 bases, J shed 8 bases, and the junction held 9 bases outside the gene matches. The germline gives CDR1 SGDLS, CDR2 YYNGEE. CDR3 coding DNA: TGTGCCAGCAGCTTCCGGACAGGTGGGGACACCATATATTTT. Its protein product is CASSFRTGGDTIYF.

J is TRBJ1-6 and V is TRBV7-2; the match to TRBD1 covers 8 bases. Germline V lookup: CDR1 SGHTA, CDR2 FQGNSA. The trim removed 5 bases at V and 9 bases at J, leaving 18 bases unmatched. The CDR3 is 18 residues long. CDR3 sequence: CASSRSWQGASWGSPLHF. The CDR3, as DNA: TGTGCCAGCAGCCGATCCTGGCAGGGGGCTAGTTGGGGTTCACCCCTCCACTTT.

The V and J genes are TRBV9 and TRBJ2-7; no reliable D call. Trimming left V 3 bases short and J 4 bases short, with 11 bases between. CDR1 is SGDLS and CDR2 is YYNGEE in the germline V gene. The length of the CDR3 is 13 residues. The CDR3 region has the DNA TGTGCCAGCAGCGCCAGAGGTGAATACGAGCAGTACTTC. Its translation: CASSARGEYEQYF.

This clone appeared once. The chain couples TRBV11-2 to TRBJ1-1; a possible D gene is TRBD1 (5 bases). Germline V gene sequence: CDR1 SGHAT, CDR2 FQNNGV. V was cut by 0 bases and J by 4 bases, with 12 bases left in between. This CDR3 has 15 amino acids. CDR3 residues: CASSLEGVIGTEAFF. The CDR3 bases are TGTGCCAGCAGCTTAGAAGGGGTGATCGGCACTGAAGCTTTCTTT.

This chain links TRBV5-8 with TRBJ2-1, with a possible D match to TRBD1 (5 bases). V was cut by 6 bases and J by 12 bases, with 22 bases left in between. The CDR3 runs to 14 residues. CDR1 is SGHTS, CDR2 YDEGEE, per germline. The CDR3 here is CASTNDPRAKGQFF. CDR3 DNA sequence: TGTGCCAGCACCAACGACCCCAGGGCTAAAGGGCAGTTCTTC.

This chain uses TRBV30 with TRBJ1-4; 7 bases are shared with TRBD1. This CDR3 is 14 amino acids long. The germline V gene encodes CDR1 GTSNPN and CDR2 SVGIG (reference sequence). After removal of 4 bases from V and 2 bases from J, the junction contained 4 bases not matched to a gene. In DNA, the CDR3 is TGTGCCTGGACGAGGGGGCACACTAATGAAAAACTGTTTTTT. It is translated as CAWTRGHTNEKLFF. Together with reference TRBV30 and TRBJ1-4, the CDR3 gives the full variable domain: SQTIHQWPATLVQPVGSPLSLECTVEGTSNPNLYWYRQAAGRGLQLLFYSVGIGQISSEVPQNLSASRPQDRQFILSSKKLLLSDSGFYLCAWTRGHTNEKLFFGSGTQLSVL.

The gene calls are TRBV6-1 and TRBJ2-7; 9 nucleotides agree with TRBD1. Germline CDR1 and CDR2: MNHNS and SASEGT. This CDR3 is 15 amino acids long. After removal of 6 bases from V and 2 bases from J, the junction contained 8 bases not matched to a gene. CDR3 nucleotide sequence: TGTGCCAGCAGGGGGAGGACAGGGGATGCCTACGAGCAGTACTTC. Translated, it gives CASRGRTGDAYEQYF.

This chain joins TRBV4-3 and TRBJ1-5, with 7 bases matching TRBD1. Trimming at V came to 0 bases and at J to 5 bases, leaving 4 bases not matched to a gene. The CDR3 length is 15 residues. Germline CDR1 reads LGHNA; CDR2 reads YSLEER. The CDR3 DNA is TGCGCCAGCAGCCAAGAATTCGACAGGGATCAGCCCCAGCATTTT. This translates into CASSQEFDRDQPQHF.

The chain combines TRBV7-8 with TRBJ1-2; a possible D gene is TRBD1 (6 bases). Germline V CDR1 and CDR2: SGHVS, FQNEAQ. There are 15 residues in the CDR3. V was pared by 2 bases and J by 2 bases, with 12 bases between. The DNA of the CDR3 is TGTGCCAGCAGCTTATCGGGACAAGGGAACTATGGCTACACCTTC. Translation: CASSLSGQGNYGYTF.

This clone was detected only once. CDR3 loop: CASSQTGARSPLHF. The CDR3, as DNA: TGCGCCAGCAGCCAGACAGGGGCGCGCTCACCCCTCCACTTT. The rearrangement uses TRBV4-3 and TRBJ1-6; 8 bases are a match to TRBD1. The CDR3 spans 14 residues. Germline V lookup: CDR1 LGHNA, CDR2 YSLEER. V trimming: 3 bases; J trimming: 10 bases; junction bases outside the gene matches: 5.

The table lists this clone with a few counts. The chain joins TRBV5-5 to TRBJ1-1, with D hard to call. Germline loops: CDR1 SGHKS, CDR2 YYEKEE (reference sequence). V lost 4 bases and J lost 0, with 16 bases in between. The CDR3 is 16 amino acids. In DNA, the CDR3 is TGTGCCAGCAGCGTAAGGACTAGATGGATGAACACTGAAGCTTTCTTT. Translated: CASSVRTRWMNTEAFF.

V is TRBV6-1 and J is TRBJ1-3; 7 bases map to TRBD1. With V trimmed by 4 bases and J by 0 bases, 12 bases remained unmatched. Per germline, CDR1 MNHNS and CDR2 SASEGT. This CDR3 has 18 amino acids. The CDR3 spells CASSAGTVSMGSGNTIYF. CDR3 in DNA: TGTGCCAGCAGTGCCGGGACAGTATCAATGGGCTCTGGAAACACCATATATTTT.

The CDR3 DNA reads TGTGCCAGCAGTGTGCAGGGGAGCTCCTATAATTCACCCCTCCACTTT. Translation: CASSVQGSSYNSPLHF. V usage is TRBV2 and J usage is TRBJ1-6, with D possibly TRBD1 on 6 matching bases. Trimming took off 4 bases at V and 0 bases at J, with 10 bases between the two ends. CDR1 is SNHLY, CDR2 FYNNEI, per germline. The CDR3 is 16 amino acids.

CDR3 sequence (DNA): TGTGCTAGTGGTTTCCTCAGGGGCTACGAGCAGTACTTC. Protein: CASGFLRGYEQYF. The chain employs TRBV12-5 and TRBJ2-7; weak D call: TRBD1 (6 bases). The germline CDR1 and CDR2 sequences are LGHNT and FRNRAP. With 3 bases removed from V and 3 bases from J, the gap between germline ends came to 9 bases. There are 13 residues in the CDR3.

This rearrangement joins TRBV5-1 to TRBJ1-2; D may be TRBD1 (5 bases). The CDR3 is made up of 12 amino acids. CDR1 is SGHRS and CDR2 is YFSETQ in the germline V gene. V was cut by 8 bases and J by 6 bases, with 14 bases left in between. CDR3 region: CASDGGTHGYTF. CDR3 nucleotide sequence: TGCGCCAGTGACGGGGGGACCCATGGCTACACCTTC.

The rearrangement uses TRBV11-3 and TRBJ1-2; no clear D gene. V lost 2 bases to trimming and J lost 6 bases, with 7 bases between them. There are 12 residues in the CDR3. CDR1 and CDR2 from the germline V gene are SGHNT and YENEEA. Here the CDR3 DNA reads TGTGCCAGCAGCTTACTCGCAGATGGCTACACCTTC. Encoded protein: CASSLLADGYTF.

The chain recombines TRBV27 with TRBJ2-1; 10 positions match TRBD2. The germline V gene has CDR1 MNHEY and CDR2 SMNVEV (reference sequence). The CDR3 covers 16 residues. The J segment lost 6 bases and the V segment lost 6 bases, leaving 11 bases of the junction unmatched. Here the CDR3 reads CASRRPLAGAVNEQFF. CDR3 bases: TGTGCCAGCAGACGTCCCCTAGCGGGGGCGGTCAATGAGCAGTTCTTC.

V and J are TRBV19 and TRBJ2-3, with 14 bases matching TRBD2. Looked up from germline, CDR1 is LNHDA and CDR2 is SQIVND (reference sequence). This CDR3 has 16 residues. V shed 6 bases and J 3 bases; nucleotides not matched to a gene: 5. DNA of the CDR3: TGTGCCAGTAGCCTACGACTAGCGGGGGGGACAGATACGCAGTATTTT. This sequence encodes CASSLRLAGGTDTQYF.

The J gene is TRBJ1-1, the V gene TRBV7-9; possible D gene TRBD1, 6 bases. The germline V gene has CDR1 SEHNR and CDR2 FQNEAQ (reference sequence). Between the trimmed V and J ends, which lost 4 bases and 3 bases, there was a span of 9 bases. This CDR3 is 13 amino acids long. CDR3 protein: CASSSKGDTEAFF. The DNA of the CDR3 is TGTGCCAGCAGCTCTAAGGGGGACACTGAAGCTTTCTTT.

CDR3 loop: CASSQVVQGRGGYTF. CDR3 nucleotide sequence: TGTGCCAGCAGCCAAGTAGTTCAGGGGCGCGGTGGCTACACCTTC. V gene TRBV4-2 combines with J gene TRBJ1-2, with a possible D match to TRBD1 (6 bases). V was trimmed by 1 base and J by 7 bases, leaving 16 bases between them. Germline loops: CDR1 LGHNA, CDR2 YNFKEQ. The CDR3 has 15 residues.

The J gene is TRBJ2-1, the V gene TRBV25-1; 9 bases fit TRBD1. This CDR3 comprises 15 residues. Germline V gene lookup returns CDR1 MGHDK and CDR2 SYGVNS. The ends lost 6 bases at V and 6 bases at J; junction bases unmatched: 9. The CDR3 loop is CASSQWDREGNEQFF. In DNA form, the CDR3 reads TGTGCCAGCAGCCAATGGGACAGGGAGGGCAATGAGCAGTTCTTC.

The V gene is TRBV6-5, the J gene TRBJ1-2; no definite D call. The CDR3 is 14 amino acids. Trimming removed 2 bases from V and 4 bases from J, with 11 bases in between. Germline CDR1 and CDR2: MNHEY and SVGAGI. The DNA for the CDR3 is TGTGCCAGCAGTTACACCGGAGAGGGCTATGGCTACACCTTC. The encoded protein is CASSYTGEGYGYTF.

The CDR3 reads CASSLGRGNTEAFF. In nucleotides, the CDR3 is TGTGCCAGCAGCTTAGGCAGGGGGAACACTGAAGCTTTCTTT. The V gene is TRBV7-3, the J gene TRBJ1-1; TRBD1 might be the D (6 bases). This CDR3 comprises 14 residues. The ends were cut back, 2 bases at V and 1 base at J, with 8 bases in the middle. Germline values: CDR1 SGHTA, CDR2 FQGTGA. The full variable domain, rest sourced from reference TRBV7-3 and TRBJ1-1, is GAGVSQTPSNKVTEKGKYVELRCDPISGHTALYWYRQSLGQGPEFLIYFQGTGAADDSGLPNDRFFAVRPEGSVSTLKIQRTERGDSAVYLCASSLGRGNTEAFFGQGTRLTVV.

The chain combines TRBV11-2 with TRBJ2-7, with D possibly matching TRBD2 (6 bases). Deletions cut 1 base from V and 0 bases from J, with 13 bases between. Germline V gene lookup returns CDR1 SGHAT and CDR2 FQNNGV. The CDR3 is made up of 16 amino acids. The CDR3 DNA reads TGTGCCAGCAGCTTAGGGATCGGACTAAGCTCCTACGAGCAGTACTTC. Its protein product is CASSLGIGLSSYEQYF. The full variable domain, completed using reference TRBV11-2 and TRBJ2-7, is EAGVAQSPRYKIIEKRQSVAFWCNPISGHATLYWYQQILGQGPKLLIQFQNNGVVDDSQLPKDRFSAERLKGVDSTLKIQPAKLEDSAVYLCASSLGIGLSSYEQYFGPGTRLTVT.